Listed here are 26 T cell receptor beta chains from one sample, sequenced in a study of T-cell memory formation after mild COVID-19. TCRdb used MiXCR to reprocess the 5' RACE reads, holding one entry per CDR3 protein. The data hold about 440,000 distinct CDR3 sequences, with 20% observed a single time. The sample comprised PBMCs or a T cell subset sorted from them (not recorded which). The receptor set was obtained from an adult woman who had mild COVID-19 (a few samples of this study predate the infection). Cell type and time point are not known.

This clonotype has a handful of counts. V usage is TRBV27 and J usage is TRBJ1-1; TRBD1 aligns across 9 bases. Germline-derived CDR1 and CDR2 are MNHEY and SMNVEV (reference sequence). This CDR3 is 16 amino acids long. J lost 4 bases, V lost 5 bases, and 11 bases had no gene match. The DNA for the CDR3 is TGTGCCAGCAGTAGATGGACAGGGGAACGAGTCACTGAAGCTTTCTTT. Translation gives CASSRWTGERVTEAFF.

V and J are TRBV12-3 or TRBV12-4 and TRBJ1-1; 9 nucleotides agree with TRBD1. The CDR3 is 17 residues long. After removal of 5 bases from V and 1 base from J, the junction contained 11 bases not matched to a gene. CDR3 residues: CASSPRTGEGKNTEAFF. The DNA of the CDR3 is TGTGCCAGCAGTCCCCGGACAGGGGAGGGGAAGAACACTGAAGCTTTCTTT.

V usage is TRBV7-2 and J usage is TRBJ2-7; 10 bases are a match to TRBD2. V was pared by 2 bases and J by 0 bases, with 7 bases of the junction left unmatched. The CDR3 has 17 amino acids. Germline V CDR1 and CDR2: SGHTA, FQGNSA. This CDR3 is CASSLSPSGGNSYEQYF. The DNA of the CDR3 is TGTGCCAGCAGCTTATCCCCTAGCGGGGGTAACTCCTACGAGCAGTACTTC. Looking up the rest from reference TRBV7-2 and TRBJ2-7 gives the full variable domain: GAGVSQSPSNKVTEKGKDVELRCDPISGHTALYWYRQSLGQGLEFLIYFQGNSAPDKSGLPSDRFSAERTGGSVSTLTIQRTQQEDSAVYLCASSLSPSGGNSYEQYFGPGTRLTVT.

Only a few counts were recorded for this clonotype. This chain connects TRBV4-3 to TRBJ2-5, with D possibly matching TRBD1 (5 bases). The CDR3 length is 15 residues. V shed 0 bases and J shed 2 bases, with 10 bases lying between them. The germline gives CDR1 LGHNA, CDR2 YSLEER. The CDR3 nucleotides are TGCGCCAGCAGCCAAGACCACAGGCAACAAGAGACCCAGTACTTC. Its protein is CASSQDHRQQETQYF.

In its sample, this clonotype was seen a few times. Here the CDR3 DNA reads TGCGCCAGCAGCCAAGATAAAGGACAGGGAACCGGGGAGCTGTTTTTT. It is translated as CASSQDKGQGTGELFF. V gene TRBV4-3 combines with J gene TRBJ2-2; 8 bases agree with TRBD1. The CDR3 extends over 16 amino acids. After removal of 0 bases from V and 5 bases from J, the junction contained 5 bases not matched to a gene. The germline V gene encodes CDR1 LGHNA and CDR2 YSLEER.

This clonotype was detected a few times. The chain links TRBV20-1 to TRBJ1-5; D is possibly TRBD1 (5 bases). Germline lookup yields CDR1 DFQATT and CDR2 SNEGSKA (reference sequence). V lost 0 bases, J lost 3 bases, and 12 bases lay in between. This CDR3 comprises 15 residues. The CDR3 protein is CSARDRQPFNQPQHF. CDR3 in DNA: TGCAGTGCTAGAGATCGACAGCCATTCAATCAGCCCCAGCATTTT.

This clonotype was observed a few times. The chain recombines TRBV7-8 with TRBJ2-7; TRBD2 aligns across 13 bases. CDR3 length: 16 amino acids. J was trimmed by 6 bases and V by 5 bases; bases with no gene match: 10. The germline V gene has CDR1 SGHVS and CDR2 FQNEAQ. The CDR3: CASSEGTSGVVGEQYF. The CDR3 nucleotides are TGTGCCAGCAGCGAAGGGACTAGCGGGGTCGTCGGCGAGCAGTACTTC.

This chain links TRBV24-1 with TRBJ2-7; D is undetermined. Between the trimmed V and J ends, which lost 5 bases and 0 bases, there was a span of 7 bases. This CDR3 is 13 amino acids long. Germline lookup yields CDR1 KGHDR and CDR2 SFDVKD. CDR3 amino acids: CATSVGISYEQYF. The CDR3 DNA reads TGTGCCACCAGTGTGGGGATCTCCTACGAGCAGTACTTC.

The chain is built from TRBV3-1 and TRBJ1-4; D is undetermined. The CDR3 is 15 residues long. Germline lookup yields CDR1 LGHDT and CDR2 YNNKEL (reference sequence). V lost 0 bases, J lost 4 bases, and 9 bases lay in between. CDR3 coding DNA: TGTGCCAGCAGCCAAGAGGGCAGACTTAATGAAAAACTGTTTTTT. It is translated as CASSQEGRLNEKLFF.

The chain joins TRBV7-8 to TRBJ2-7; D might be TRBD2 (6 bases). Germline V gene data show CDR1 as SGHVS and CDR2 as FQNEAQ. Between the trimmed V and J ends, which lost 0 bases and 2 bases, there was a span of 17 bases. The CDR3 loop spans 17 amino acids. This CDR3 reads CASSLAQVPSETYEQYF. The CDR3 DNA sequence: TGTGCCAGCAGCTTAGCGCAAGTCCCTAGCGAGACCTACGAGCAGTACTTC.

Many counts were recorded for this clonotype. The V call is TRBV20-1, the J call TRBJ2-2, with D hard to call. Looked up from germline, CDR1 is DFQATT and CDR2 is SNEGSKA (reference sequence). The CDR3 is 14 residues long. The ends were cut back, 3 bases at V and 5 bases at J, with 13 bases in the middle. The CDR3 loop reads CSARPGPVTGELFF. The CDR3 bases are TGCAGTGCTAGGCCTGGACCGGTGACCGGGGAGCTGTTTTTT.

This rearrangement joins TRBV6-1 to TRBJ1-5; possible D gene TRBD1, 5 bases. The V gene's germline CDR1 is MNHNS and CDR2 SASEGT. The CDR3 consists of 14 residues. Trimming pared 5 bases from V and 3 bases from J, leaving 11 bases between. The CDR3 bases are TGTGCCAGCAGTAACGGACACTCCAATCAGCCCCAGCATTTT. Amino acid sequence: CASSNGHSNQPQHF.

The chain combines TRBV4-1 with TRBJ2-5, with TRBD2 identical over 10 bases. This CDR3 is 16 amino acids long. Germline lookup yields CDR1 MGHRA and CDR2 YSYEKL. J gave up 1 base and V 0 bases, and 2 bases lay outside the gene matches. As DNA, the CDR3 is TGCGCCAGCAGCCAAGAGGTAGCGGGGGGCCAAGAGACCCAGTACTTC. Amino acid sequence: CASSQEVAGGQETQYF.

This clonotype has a handful of counts. The genes are TRBV6-1 and TRBJ1-1; TRBD1 aligns across 7 bases. The CDR3 runs to 16 residues. The V gene end was trimmed by 6 bases and the J gene end by 3 bases; junction bases not matched to a gene: 13. Germline V gives CDR1 MNHNS, CDR2 SASEGT. The CDR3, as DNA: TGTGCCAGCAGGACAGGGCCCGATCGGTTGGACACTGAAGCTTTCTTT. This encodes CASRTGPDRLDTEAFF.

This clonotype was observed a handful of times. J is TRBJ1-1 and V is TRBV12-3 or TRBV12-4; D call uncertain. Deletions cut 6 bases from V and 2 bases from J, with 7 bases between. The CDR3 runs 12 residues. The chain's CDR3 is CASRKGNTEAFF. CDR3 coding DNA: TGTGCCAGCAGGAAGGGAAACACTGAAGCTTTCTTT.

This clonotype was counted only a few times. The chain is built from TRBV7-9 and TRBJ1-6, with 12 nucleotides matching TRBD1. The CDR3 sequence is 18 residues long. Germline V gene lookup returns CDR1 SEHNR and CDR2 FQNEAQ (reference sequence). V lost 5 bases to trimming and J lost 7 bases; unmatched junction nucleotides: 12. Written as DNA, the CDR3 is TGTGCCAGCAGCATACCCGGGACAGGGGGCGGTCTGAATTCACCCCTCCACTTT. Amino acids: CASSIPGTGGGLNSPLHF.

V gene TRBV5-6 combines with J gene TRBJ2-6; D call uncertain. V was clipped by 2 bases and J by 4 bases, with 13 bases between them. The CDR3 sequence is 16 residues long. Per germline, CDR1 SGHDT and CDR2 YYEEEE. CDR3 sequence (DNA): TGTGCCAGCAGCTTTAGTCGGGCCTTGGGGGCCAACGTCCTGACTTTC. Translation gives CASSFSRALGANVLTF.

The chain has TRBV4-3 and TRBJ2-2, with 10 bases that match TRBD2. Germline V gives CDR1 LGHNA, CDR2 YSLEER. With V trimmed by 3 bases and J by 8 bases, 9 bases remained unmatched. The CDR3 length is 16 residues. CDR3 sequence: CASSQKGLATTGELFF. The CDR3 bases are TGCGCCAGCAGCCAGAAGGGACTAGCGACAACAGGGGAGCTGTTTTTT.

This clonotype was picked up a small number of times. The genes are TRBV3-1 and TRBJ2-5, with D perhaps given as TRBD1 or TRBD2 (5 bases each). CDR3 length: 12 amino acids. Trimming shortened V by 1 base and J by 9 bases, and 9 bases separated the two germline ends. Per germline, CDR1 LGHDT and CDR2 YNNKEL (reference sequence). The CDR3 spells CASSQGLGPQYF. Written as DNA, the CDR3 is TGTGCCAGCAGCCAAGGCCTGGGACCCCAGTACTTC.

This rearrangement joins TRBV7-2 to TRBJ2-5; TRBD2 matches at 7 bases. This CDR3 comprises 16 residues. V lost 1 base, J lost 5 bases, and 10 bases stayed unmatched. CDR1 is SGHTA, CDR2 FQGNSA, per germline. CDR3 DNA sequence: TGTGCCAGCAGCTTAGGCCCCTTGACTAGCAGGGAGACCCAGTACTTC. Encoded protein: CASSLGPLTSRETQYF.

This clonotype was seen a few times. V is TRBV5-6 and J is TRBJ2-7; TRBD1 is a possible D gene (6 bases). The CDR3 covers 15 residues. V was clipped by 2 bases and J by 4 bases, with 16 bases between them. Germline V gene sequence: CDR1 SGHDT, CDR2 YYEEEE. The CDR3 here is CASSLSPVGQYEQYF. In DNA, the CDR3 is TGTGCCAGCAGCTTATCTCCGGTCGGACAGTACGAGCAGTACTTC.

This chain links TRBV20-1 with TRBJ2-5; 11 positions match TRBD1. CDR3 size: 16 residues. Germline CDR1 reads DFQATT; CDR2 reads SNEGSKA (reference sequence). Germline trimming cut 0 bases from V and 5 bases from J; bases unmatched to any gene: 8. The CDR3 coding sequence is TGCAGTGCTAGAGACCCCGGACAGGGGGCATGGGAGACCCAGTACTTC. It translates to CSARDPGQGAWETQYF.

There are a few counts of this clonotype. The V and J genes are TRBV15 and TRBJ1-5; 9 bases map to TRBD1. Trimming at V came to 4 bases and at J to 6 bases, leaving 7 bases not matched to a gene. CDR3 length: 15 residues. Per the germline V gene, CDR1 is LNHNV and CDR2 is YYDKDF (reference sequence). The CDR3 DNA is TGTGCCACCAGCACAGAAGGGACAGGGACTCAGCCCCAGCATTTT. Its translation is CATSTEGTGTQPQHF.

The chain joins TRBV4-2 to TRBJ2-7, with D possibly TRBD2 on 6 matching bases. CDR1 LGHNA and CDR2 YNFKEQ come from the germline V gene. The CDR3 consists of 16 residues. Trimming removed 0 bases from V and 2 bases from J, with 14 bases in between. The CDR3 here is CASSQDPPSATYEQYF. Written as DNA, the CDR3 is TGTGCCAGCAGCCAAGATCCCCCTAGCGCAACCTACGAGCAGTACTTC.

The chain combines TRBV2 with TRBJ2-7; D not certain. CDR3 length: 14 amino acids. The V gene lost 0 bases and the J gene lost 2 bases, with 8 bases spanning the gap. CDR1 is SNHLY, CDR2 FYNNEI, per germline. The CDR3 region has the DNA TGTGCCAGCAGTGAAGCAGCAGTCGCCTACGAGCAGTACTTC. As protein: CASSEAAVAYEQYF.

The chain has TRBV20-1 and TRBJ1-5; tentative D call: TRBD1 (5 bases). The CDR3 has 16 residues. CDR1 and CDR2 from the germline V gene are DFQATT and SNEGSKA (reference sequence). The V gene lost 0 bases and the J gene lost 2 bases, with 14 bases spanning the gap. The CDR3 nucleotides read TGCAGTGCTAGAGATACCTGGAGGGGCGGCAATCAGCCCCAGCATTTT. Translating gives CSARDTWRGGNQPQHF.